The 16 T cell receptor beta chains listed next were all sequenced from one sample in a study of control samples from healthy donors and cancer patients. Generated by immunoSEQ multiplex PCR, the TCRdb table keeps only in-frame clones and is missing some. Among about 120,000 clones listed, 85% to 90% were seen once. Sequencing was carried out using blood. These receptors all stem from a woman in her 70s in good health.

This sequence joins TRBV5-8 and TRBJ2-7, with unresolved D. The V and J ends lost 7 bases and 3 bases respectively, with 5 bases between them. Germline CDR1 and CDR2: SGHTS and YDEGEE. The length of the CDR3 is 10 residues. CDR3 nucleotide sequence: TGTGCCAGCTATCACTACGAGCAGTACTTC. This sequence encodes CASYHYEQYF.

The chain carries TRBV5-4 and TRBJ1-2; 8 nucleotides align to TRBD1. Germline CDR1 is SGHNT and CDR2 is YYREEE (reference sequence). The CDR3 sequence is 14 residues long. The J segment lost 5 bases and the V segment lost 7 bases, leaving 10 bases of the junction unmatched. In DNA form, the CDR3 reads TGTGCCAGCGCCCCCGGGACAGGAGGGTATGGCTACACCTTC. Translating it yields CASAPGTGGYGYTF.

The rearrangement links TRBV7-2 to TRBJ2-5; 14 nucleotides match TRBD2. CDR3 length equals 17 residues. In germline, CDR1 is SGHTA, CDR2 FQGNSA. The trim removed 5 bases at V and 5 bases at J, leaving 10 bases unmatched. The CDR3 DNA follows: TGTGCCAGCAGCCCCCTTGGACTAGCGGGGGGATTGGAGACCCAGTACTTC. This gives the protein CASSPLGLAGGLETQYF.

The chain recombines TRBV2 with TRBJ2-7; TRBD1 matches at 12 bases. The germline CDR1 and CDR2 sequences are SNHLY and FYNNEI. The CDR3 length is 14 residues. V shed 6 bases and J 5 bases; nucleotides not matched to a gene: 5. In DNA form, the CDR3 reads TGTGCCAGCAGCAAGGGACAGGGGGCAAACGAGCAGTACTTC. It codes for CASSKGQGANEQYF.

The CDR3: CATSTRSGERETQYF. CDR3 nucleotides: TGTGCCACCAGCACCCGGAGTGGGGAGCGGGAGACCCAGTACTTC. This rearrangement joins TRBV15 to TRBJ2-5; D might be TRBD2 (5 bases). Germline V CDR1 and CDR2: LNHNV, YYDKDF (reference sequence). The V end lost 4 bases, the J end lost 5 bases, and 17 bases lay between the germline ends. The CDR3 length is 15 residues.

This chain links TRBV5-1 with TRBJ1-1; D is ambiguous. Trimming took off 1 base at V and 1 base at J, with 14 bases between the two ends. This CDR3 has 16 residues. Per germline, CDR1 SGHRS and CDR2 YFSETQ. The CDR3 loop reads CASSLNMVTRNTEAFF. CDR3 bases: TGCGCCAGCAGCTTGAATATGGTAACCCGGAACACTGAAGCTTTCTTT.

The rearrangement uses TRBV7-2 and TRBJ2-2; the D gene is possibly TRBD1 (6 bases). The CDR3 has 15 amino acids. Trimming took 0 bases from V and 5 from J, leaving 10 bases between them. Per germline, CDR1 SGHTA and CDR2 FQGNSA. Written as DNA, the CDR3 is TGTGCCAGCAGCTTAGCAGTAACAGGGACCGGGGAGCTGTTTTTT. Amino acid sequence: CASSLAVTGTGELFF. Filled out from reference TRBV7-2 and TRBJ2-2, the complete variable domain reads GAGVSQSPSNKVTEKGKDVELRCDPISGHTALYWYRQSLGQGLEFLIYFQGNSAPDKSGLPSDRFSAERTGGSVSTLTIQRTQQEDSAVYLCASSLAVTGTGELFFGEGSRLTVL.

As DNA, the CDR3 is TGCAGTGCTAGTACGGGACGGCTTAGCAATCAGCCCCAGCATTTT. Residues: CSASTGRLSNQPQHF. The chain links TRBV20-1 to TRBJ1-5, with D possibly TRBD1 on 5 matching bases. Deletions cut 3 bases from V and 0 bases from J, with 12 bases between. CDR1 is DFQATT, CDR2 SNEGSKA, per germline (reference sequence). The CDR3 runs 15 residues.

This chain links TRBV3-1 (or the pseudogene TRBV3-2) with TRBJ2-1; D assignment may be TRBD1 or TRBD2 (5 bases each). In germline, CDR1 is LGHDT, CDR2 YNNKEL (reference sequence). V was clipped by 4 bases and J by 1 base, with 11 bases between them. The CDR3 covers 15 residues. The CDR3 nucleotides are TGTGCCAGCAGCCCCTCTGGGGGATCCTACAATGAGCAGTTCTTC. Its translation: CASSPSGGSYNEQFF.

This chain joins TRBV19 and TRBJ1-3; 10 nucleotides agree with TRBD1. Unmatched junction bases numbered 9, after V lost 9 bases and J lost 1 base. Germline V gene sequence: CDR1 LNHDA, CDR2 SQIVND (reference sequence). This CDR3 has 16 amino acids. CDR3 nucleotide sequence: TGTGCCAGCAGGGACAGGGGACTAGGGTCTGGAAACACCATATATTTT. Translated: CASRDRGLGSGNTIYF.

This chain connects TRBV13 to TRBJ1-2; maybe TRBD1 (6 bases). CDR3 length equals 13 residues. V lost 7 bases and J 5 bases, leaving 14 bases between the germline ends. Per germline, CDR1 PRHDT and CDR2 FYEKMQ (reference sequence). DNA of the CDR3: TGTGCCAGCACTCTAGGGGGGTGGTATGGCTACACCTTC. Translated: CASTLGGWYGYTF.

This clone was seen once. The CDR3 DNA is TGTGCCAGCATTCCTCAACCCGGGGGAAACACTGAAGCTTTCTTT. Protein product: CASIPQPGGNTEAFF. V usage is TRBV4-2 and J usage is TRBJ1-1, with D possibly TRBD1 on 5 matching bases. Trimming took off 7 bases at V and 2 bases at J, with 17 bases between the two ends. The germline gives CDR1 LGHNA, CDR2 YNFKEQ. This CDR3 is built from 15 residues.

The chain carries TRBV5-6 and TRBJ2-1; 15 bases match TRBD2. The junction had 6 bases not matched to a gene; V was cut back by 3 bases and J by 5 bases. Germline V gene lookup returns CDR1 SGHDT and CDR2 YYEEEE. This CDR3 comprises 17 residues. In DNA form, the CDR3 reads TGTGCCAGCAGCTCCGGGACTAGCGGGGGGTTACACAATGAGCAGTTCTTC. It encodes CASSSGTSGGLHNEQFF. Using reference TRBV5-6 and TRBJ2-1 for the parts outside the CDR3, the full variable domain is DAGVTQSPTHLIKTRGQQVTLRCSPKSGHDTVSWYQQALGQGPQFIFQYYEEEERQRGNFPDRFSGHQFPNYSSELNVNALLLGDSALYLCASSSGTSGGLHNEQFFGPGTRLTVL.

The J gene is TRBJ2-7, the V gene TRBV6-5; D is possibly TRBD2 (5 bases). The germline V and J ends were trimmed by 6 bases and 9 bases, with 18 bases remaining between them. The germline gives CDR1 MNHEY, CDR2 SVGAGI. This CDR3 region has 13 residues. The CDR3 region has the DNA TGTGCCAGCAGCTTGGGCCGTTCCCGGGGGCAGTACTTC. Translating gives CASSLGRSRGQYF.

This chain links TRBV28 with TRBJ2-2, with D possibly TRBD1 on 5 matching bases. Germline CDR1 and CDR2: MDHEN and SYDVKM. The CDR3 length is 15 residues. Deletions cut 8 bases from V and 6 bases from J, with 19 bases between. The CDR3 coding sequence is TGTGCCAGCCTCCCCCCTTGGGGCGGCTCCGGGGAGCTGTTTTTT. Translating it yields CASLPPWGGSGELFF.

The chain links TRBV7-9 to TRBJ1-2, with TRBD1 as a possible D gene (6 bases). This CDR3 has 14 amino acids. V was pared by 5 bases and J by 12 bases, with 22 bases between. The germline V gene has CDR1 SEHNR and CDR2 FQNEAQ (reference sequence). The CDR3 nucleotides are TGTGCCAGCAGCCCGGGACAACCACTAATGGGACACACCTTC. Translating gives CASSPGQPLMGHTF.